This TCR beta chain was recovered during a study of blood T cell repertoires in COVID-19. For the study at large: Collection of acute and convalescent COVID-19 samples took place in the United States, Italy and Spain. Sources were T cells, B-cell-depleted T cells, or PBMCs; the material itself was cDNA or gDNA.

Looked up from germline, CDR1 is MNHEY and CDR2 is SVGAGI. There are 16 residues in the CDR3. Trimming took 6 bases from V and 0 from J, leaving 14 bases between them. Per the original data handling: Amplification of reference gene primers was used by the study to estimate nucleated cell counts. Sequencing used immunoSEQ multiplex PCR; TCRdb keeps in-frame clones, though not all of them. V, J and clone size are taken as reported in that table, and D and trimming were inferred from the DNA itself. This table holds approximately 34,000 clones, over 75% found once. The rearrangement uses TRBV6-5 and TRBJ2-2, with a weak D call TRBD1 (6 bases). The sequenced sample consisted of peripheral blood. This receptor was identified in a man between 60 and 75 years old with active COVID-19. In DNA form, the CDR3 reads TGTGCCAGCAGATACCGGGACAACGCGAACACCGGGGAGCTGTTTTTT. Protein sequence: CASRYRDNANTGELFF.